The 9 T cell receptor beta chains below all came from one sample that was sequenced in a study of molecular identifiers for immune sequencing clone quantification. TCRdb reprocessed the PCR reads via MiXCR and lists one record per CDR3 protein. The top ten hold 7% to 9% of the sample, which has 37,000 or so distinct CDR3 sequences, less than 20% seen once. Material for sequencing was naive CD8+ T cells from blood, with Jurkat cell RNA spiked in. Subset reported: FACS-sorted CD8+CD4-CCR7+CD45RA+ naive T cells. The receptors stem from a human donor in good health. Some libraries in this study had Jurkat cell RNA spiked in.

This clonotype was seen many times. The chain carries TRBV5-1 and TRBJ1-1; D not resolved. V lost 0 bases to trimming and J lost 0 bases, with 6 bases between them. CDR1 and CDR2 from the germline V gene are SGHRS and YFSETQ. This CDR3 is 14 amino acids long. CDR3 sequence reads: CASSLETLNTEAFF. The CDR3 region has the DNA TGCGCCAGCAGCTTGGAAACGTTGAACACTGAAGCTTTCTTT.

This clonotype occurred a few times. V is TRBV19 and J is TRBJ2-7, with D maybe TRBD1 (6 bases). CDR1 is LNHDA and CDR2 is SQIVND in the germline V gene (reference sequence). The V end lost 3 bases, the J end lost 0 bases, and 9 bases lay between the germline ends. This CDR3 region has 14 residues. CDR3 residues: CASSMGTLSYEQYF. The CDR3 coding sequence is TGTGCCAGTAGTATGGGGACACTCTCCTACGAGCAGTACTTC.

This clonotype was seen ten or more times. V usage is TRBV20-1 and J usage is TRBJ2-7; D is ambiguous. This CDR3 is built from 11 residues. CDR1 and CDR2 (germline): DFQATT, SNEGSKA (reference sequence). Trimming pared 0 bases from V and 4 bases from J, leaving 4 bases between. The DNA of the CDR3 is TGCAGTGCTAGAGATATGTACGAGCAGTACTTC. This translates into CSARDMYEQYF.

This clonotype was recorded many times. This chain uses TRBV14 with TRBJ2-3, with 8 bases aligning to TRBD2. The CDR3 consists of 17 residues. With V trimmed by 2 bases and J by 0 bases, 7 bases remained unmatched. CDR1 and CDR2 (germline): SGHDN, FVKESK. The CDR3 DNA reads TGTGCCAGCAGCCAACACGTACGGGAGGGTAGCACAGATACGCAGTATTTT. Its protein product is CASSQHVREGSTDTQYF.

Comments on this clonotype: Possible read error: a much larger clone is one base away. The CDR3 end shows no conserved phenylalanine or tryptophan, and so a read error is likely. This chain connects TRBV14 to TRBJ2-3; 8 bases map to TRBD2. Trimming took 3 bases from V and 5 from J; bases not matched to a gene: 7. This CDR3 contains 15 residues. Per the germline V gene, CDR1 is SGHDN and CDR2 is FVKESK. The CDR3 DNA follows: TGTGCCAGCAGCCAGTTCCTCAGCGGGGGAGATACGCAGTATATT. Translating gives CASSQFLSGGDTQYI.

At least ten counts were recorded for this clonotype. V is TRBV13 and J is TRBJ2-7, with 8 bases lining up with TRBD2. With V trimmed by 4 bases and J by 5 bases, 1 base remained unmatched. This CDR3 region has 12 residues. CDR1 is PRHDT, CDR2 FYEKMQ, per germline (reference sequence). DNA of the CDR3: TGTGCCAGCAGCTCTAGCGGGCACGAGCAGTACTTC. Protein: CASSSSGHEQYF.

This clonotype has ten or more counts. The rearrangement links TRBV12-3 or TRBV12-4 to TRBJ2-7; tentative D call: TRBD1 (5 bases). The ends were cut back, 5 bases at V and 8 bases at J, with 10 bases in the middle. CDR3 length: 11 residues. CDR3 bases: TGTGCCAGCAGTGAGACAGTCCAGCAGTACTTC. Amino acids: CASSETVQQYF.

The chain couples TRBV2 to TRBJ2-7, with a tentative D call TRBD1 (6 bases). Trimming removed 7 bases from V and 1 base from J, with 17 bases in between. The germline V gene has CDR1 SNHLY and CDR2 FYNNEI. This CDR3 has 15 amino acids. Here the CDR3 reads CASIDPRDKSYEQYF. DNA for the CDR3: TGTGCCAGCATCGACCCCCGGGACAAATCCTACGAGCAGTACTTC. Drawing the rest from reference TRBV2 and TRBJ2-7, the complete variable domain is EPEVTQTPSHQVTQMGQEVILRCVPISNHLYFYWYRQILGQKVEFLVSFYNNEISEKSEIFDDQFSVERPDGSNFTLKIRSTKLEDSAMYFCASIDPRDKSYEQYFGPGTRLTVT.

This clonotype was seen a few times. The V gene is TRBV6-6, the J gene TRBJ2-1; TRBD2 matches 9 bases. Germline V gene lookup returns CDR1 MNHNY and CDR2 SVGAGI (reference sequence). This CDR3 is built from 12 residues. The junction had 4 bases not matched to a gene; V was cut back by 7 bases and J by 9 bases. The DNA for the CDR3 is TGTGCCAGCATGACTAGCGGAACTGAGCAGTTCTTC. It codes for CASMTSGTEQFF.